The sequence of this T cell receptor (beta chain) was determined in a study of T cell repertoires in ileal Crohn's disease. Time point defined: inflamed ileum from the surgical specimen. This CDR3 has 18 residues. V trimming: 5 bases; J trimming: 7 bases; junction bases outside the gene matches: 17. CDR1 and CDR2 from the germline V gene are SGHNT and YYREEE (reference sequence). The data were produced by immunoSEQ multiplex PCR, yet TCRdb's version contains in-frame clones alone and is incomplete. The table lists a few thousand clones, approximately 80% of them singletons. The chain couples TRBV5-4 to TRBJ2-1, with 11 bases lining up with TRBD2. Sequencing was performed on ileal tissue. This sequence originates from an adult with Crohn's disease. The CDR3 reads CASRGRGVAGGRNNEQFF. Written as DNA, the CDR3 is TGTGCCAGCAGGGGACGGGGTGTAGCGGGGGGGCGTAATAATGAGCAGTTCTTC.